This T cell receptor beta chain appears in the sequencing data of a study of blood T cell repertoires in COVID-19. Background on the study: From the United States, Italy and Spain came samples of acute and convalescent COVID-19.

The V gene lost 4 bases and the J gene lost 14 bases, with 12 bases spanning the gap. The CDR3 totals 12 residues. The germline V gene encodes CDR1 SGHTA and CDR2 FQGNSA. Data came from immunoSEQ multiplex PCR; TCRdb stores just in-frame clones and leaves some out. The data contain roughly 33,000 clones, 78% of them singletons. This clonotype was obtained from a woman in her sixties with acute or convalescent COVID-19. The sample consisted of peripheral blood. The chain couples TRBV7-2 to TRBJ1-6; D not resolved. CDR3 DNA sequence: TGTGCCAGCAGCTCAGCACAGTCCACCCTCCACTTT. Protein sequence: CASSSAQSTLHF.